This T cell receptor (beta chain) stems from a study of sequential checkpoint blockade in melanoma. About the study: First-line arms were nivolumab then ipilimumab, or the reverse, randomized 1:1. Approximately 20 patients had tumor biopsies before treatment and at week 13. Overall study results and limits: Mutational load did not correlate with tumor T-cell fraction or clonality.

Treatment defined: randomized to nivolumab then ipilimumab (arm A) or the reverse (arm B). Some clones are missing from TCRdb's copy, which holds only in-frame ones; the method was immunoSEQ multiplex PCR. The sample carries about 12,000 clones, about 26% recorded once. This clone was recorded at least ten times. Its specificity is not known. This CDR3 spans 14 amino acids. Germline-derived CDR1 and CDR2 are SGHNT and YENEEA. Trimming took 5 bases from V and 7 from J, leaving 14 bases between them. The sequence was collected from a human donor with melanoma. The specimen comprised tumor tissue (inferred from file names), sampled from a patient given nivolumab and ipilimumab in sequence. This chain uses TRBV11-3 with TRBJ1-4, with a weak D call TRBD1 (6 bases). The CDR3 DNA follows: TGTGCCAGCAGCCAAGGGGGATCGGGTGAAAAACTGTTTTTT. The encoded protein is CASSQGGSGEKLFF.